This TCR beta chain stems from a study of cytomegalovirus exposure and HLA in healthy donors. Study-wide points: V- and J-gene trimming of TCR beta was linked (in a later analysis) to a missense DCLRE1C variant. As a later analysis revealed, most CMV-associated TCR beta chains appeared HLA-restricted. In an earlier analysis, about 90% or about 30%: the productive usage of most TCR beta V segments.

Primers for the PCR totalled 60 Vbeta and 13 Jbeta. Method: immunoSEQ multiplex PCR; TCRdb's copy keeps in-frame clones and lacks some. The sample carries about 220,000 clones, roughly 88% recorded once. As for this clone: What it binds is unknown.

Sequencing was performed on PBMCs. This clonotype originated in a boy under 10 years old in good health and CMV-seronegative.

The CDR3 is CASSYIQGAGGELFF. Here the CDR3 DNA reads TGTGCCAGCAGTTATATCCAGGGGGCAGGCGGGGAGCTGTTTTTT. V and J are TRBV6-5 and TRBJ2-2, with 8 bases matching TRBD1. CDR1 and CDR2 from the germline V gene are MNHEY and SVGAGI. This CDR3 is built from 15 residues. V was clipped by 3 bases and J by 7 bases; unmatched bases: 7.